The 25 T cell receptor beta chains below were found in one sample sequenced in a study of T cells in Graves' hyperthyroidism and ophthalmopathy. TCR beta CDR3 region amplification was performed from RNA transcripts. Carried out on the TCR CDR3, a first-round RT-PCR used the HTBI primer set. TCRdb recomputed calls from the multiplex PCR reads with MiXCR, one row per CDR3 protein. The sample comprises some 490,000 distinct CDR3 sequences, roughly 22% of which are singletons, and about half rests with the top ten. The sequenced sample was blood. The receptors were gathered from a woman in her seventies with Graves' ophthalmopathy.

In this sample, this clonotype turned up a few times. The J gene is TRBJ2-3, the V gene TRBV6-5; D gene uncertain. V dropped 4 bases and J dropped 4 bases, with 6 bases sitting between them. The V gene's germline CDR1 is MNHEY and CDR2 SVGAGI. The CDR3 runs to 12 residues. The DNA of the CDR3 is TGTGCCAGCAGTTTGCAATCAGATACGCAGTATTTT. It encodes CASSLQSDTQYF.

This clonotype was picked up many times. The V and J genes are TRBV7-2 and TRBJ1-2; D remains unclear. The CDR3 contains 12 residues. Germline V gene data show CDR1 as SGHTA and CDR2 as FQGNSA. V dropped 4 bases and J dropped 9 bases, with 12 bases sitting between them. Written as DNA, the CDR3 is TGTGCCAGCAGCTCCGGTTTAGGTCGCTACACCTTC. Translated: CASSSGLGRYTF.

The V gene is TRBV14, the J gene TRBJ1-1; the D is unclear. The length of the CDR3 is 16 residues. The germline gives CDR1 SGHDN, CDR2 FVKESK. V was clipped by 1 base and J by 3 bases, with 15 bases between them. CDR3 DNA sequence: TGTGCCAGCAGCCAAGGCAGTTCGGCACTTCACACTGAAGCTTTCTTT. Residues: CASSQGSSALHTEAFF.

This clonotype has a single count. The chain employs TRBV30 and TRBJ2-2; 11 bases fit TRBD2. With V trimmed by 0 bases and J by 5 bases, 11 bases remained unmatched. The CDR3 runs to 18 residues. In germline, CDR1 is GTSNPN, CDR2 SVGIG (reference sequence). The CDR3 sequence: CAWSVRGSGRAGTGELFF. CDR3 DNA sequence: TGTGCCTGGAGTGTACGGGGTAGCGGGAGGGCCGGAACCGGGGAGCTGTTTTTT.

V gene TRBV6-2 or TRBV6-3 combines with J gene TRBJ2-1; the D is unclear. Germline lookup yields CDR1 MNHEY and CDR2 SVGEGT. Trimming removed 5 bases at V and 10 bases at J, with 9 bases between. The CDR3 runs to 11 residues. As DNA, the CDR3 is TGTGCCAGCAGTGTCATACAGGAGCAGTTCTTC. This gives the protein CASSVIQEQFF.

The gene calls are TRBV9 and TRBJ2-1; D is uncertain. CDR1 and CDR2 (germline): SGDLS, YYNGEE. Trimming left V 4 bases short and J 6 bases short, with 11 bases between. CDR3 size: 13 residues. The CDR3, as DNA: TGTGCCAGCAGCCCCCATCTGATCAATGAGCAGTTCTTC. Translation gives CASSPHLINEQFF. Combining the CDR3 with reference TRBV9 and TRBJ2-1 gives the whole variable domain DSGVTQTPKHLITATGQRVTLRCSPRSGDLSVYWYQQSLDQGLQFLIQYYNGEERAKGNILERFSAQQFPDLHSELNLSSLELGDSALYFCASSPHLINEQFFGPGTRLTVL.

CDR3 DNA sequence: TGTGCCAGCAGTGGTTCCGACAGGATCAAGGGGCAGTTCTTC. Its translation: CASSGSDRIKGQFF. The genes are TRBV6-1 and TRBJ2-1; TRBD1 is a possible D gene (6 bases). CDR1 and CDR2 from the germline V gene are MNHNS and SASEGT. V was pared by 4 bases and J by 12 bases, with 19 bases between. This CDR3 spans 14 amino acids.

CDR3 region: CASLATGGGTEAFF. CDR3 nucleotide sequence: TGTGCCAGCTTAGCGACAGGGGGTGGCACTGAAGCTTTCTTT. The chain combines TRBV7-9 with TRBJ1-1, with 9 positions matching TRBD1. The length of the CDR3 is 14 residues. V shed 8 bases, J shed 4 bases, and the junction held 8 bases outside the gene matches. CDR1 and CDR2 (germline): SEHNR, FQNEAQ (reference sequence).

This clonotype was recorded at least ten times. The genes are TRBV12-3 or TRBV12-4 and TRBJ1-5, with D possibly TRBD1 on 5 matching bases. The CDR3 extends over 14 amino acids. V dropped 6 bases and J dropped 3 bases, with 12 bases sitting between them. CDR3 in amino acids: CASRTVGVNQPQHF. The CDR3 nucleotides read TGTGCCAGCAGGACCGTAGGGGTCAATCAGCCCCAGCATTTT.

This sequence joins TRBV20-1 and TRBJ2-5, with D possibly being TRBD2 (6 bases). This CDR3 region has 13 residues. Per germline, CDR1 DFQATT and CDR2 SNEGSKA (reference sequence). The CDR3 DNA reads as TGCAGGGCCACCGGGGGTTTCAAAGAGACCCAGTACTTC. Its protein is CRATGGFKETQYF.

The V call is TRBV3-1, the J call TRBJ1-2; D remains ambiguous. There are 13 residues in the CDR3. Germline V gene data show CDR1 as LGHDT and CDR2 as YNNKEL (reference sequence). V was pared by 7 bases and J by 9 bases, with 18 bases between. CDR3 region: CASTFMGEYRYTF. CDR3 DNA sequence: TGTGCCAGCACCTTCATGGGTGAATACCGCTACACCTTC.

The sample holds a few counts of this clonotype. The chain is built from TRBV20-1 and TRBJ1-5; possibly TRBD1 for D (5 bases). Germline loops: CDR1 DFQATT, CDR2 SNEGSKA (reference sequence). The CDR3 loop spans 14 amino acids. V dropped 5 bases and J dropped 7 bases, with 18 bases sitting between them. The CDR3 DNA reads TGCAGTGCTTTATTGGGGGGTCCCGGCCAGCCCCAGCATTTT. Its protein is CSALLGGPGQPQHF.

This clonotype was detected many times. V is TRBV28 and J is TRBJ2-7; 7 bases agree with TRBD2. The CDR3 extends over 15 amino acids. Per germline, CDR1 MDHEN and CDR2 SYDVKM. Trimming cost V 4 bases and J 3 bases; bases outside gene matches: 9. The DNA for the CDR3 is TGTGCCAGCAGTTCCTCTTGGGGGGGTCTCTACGAGCAGTACTTC. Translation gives CASSSSWGGLYEQYF.

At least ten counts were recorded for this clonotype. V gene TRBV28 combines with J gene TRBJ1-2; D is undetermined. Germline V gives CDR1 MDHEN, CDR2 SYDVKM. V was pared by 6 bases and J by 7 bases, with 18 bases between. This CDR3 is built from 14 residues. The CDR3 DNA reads TGTGCCAGCAGCCAGAACTCAAGGGTGGGTGGCTACACCTTC. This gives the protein CASSQNSRVGGYTF.

CDR3 nucleotides: TGTGCCAGTAGTATTCCTAGCGTCCCGGGCTCCTACAATGAGCAGTTCTTC. Translation gives CASSIPSVPGSYNEQFF. This chain connects TRBV19 to TRBJ2-1; weak D call: TRBD2 (6 bases). The germline V gene encodes CDR1 LNHDA and CDR2 SQIVND (reference sequence). CDR3 size: 17 residues. The V and J ends lost 3 bases and 0 bases respectively, with 15 bases between them.

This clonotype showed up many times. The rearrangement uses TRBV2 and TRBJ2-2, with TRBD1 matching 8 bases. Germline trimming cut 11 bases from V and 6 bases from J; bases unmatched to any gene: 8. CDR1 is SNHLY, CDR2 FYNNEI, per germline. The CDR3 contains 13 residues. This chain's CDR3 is CALGKDRAGELFF. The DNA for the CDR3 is TGTGCCCTTGGGAAGGACAGGGCCGGGGAGCTGTTTTTT.

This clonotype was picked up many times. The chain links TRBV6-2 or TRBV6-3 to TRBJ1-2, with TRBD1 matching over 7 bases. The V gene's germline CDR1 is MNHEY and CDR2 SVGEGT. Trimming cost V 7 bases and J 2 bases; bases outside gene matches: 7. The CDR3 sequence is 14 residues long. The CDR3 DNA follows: TGTGCCAGCACTATACGGGGACAGAACTATGGCTACACCTTC. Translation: CASTIRGQNYGYTF.

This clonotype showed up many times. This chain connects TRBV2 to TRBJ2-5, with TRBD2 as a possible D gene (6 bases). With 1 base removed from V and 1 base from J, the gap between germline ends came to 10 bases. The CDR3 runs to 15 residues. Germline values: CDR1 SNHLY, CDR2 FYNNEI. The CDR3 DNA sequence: TGTGCCAGCAGTGAAGGGGTGGGGGGCCAAGAGACCCAGTACTTC. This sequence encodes CASSEGVGGQETQYF.

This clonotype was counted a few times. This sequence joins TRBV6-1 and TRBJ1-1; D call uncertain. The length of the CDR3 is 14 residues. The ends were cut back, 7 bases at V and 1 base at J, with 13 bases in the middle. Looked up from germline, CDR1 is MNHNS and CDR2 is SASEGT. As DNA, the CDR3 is TGTGCCAGCACATCGACGGCTTGGAACACTGAAGCTTTCTTT. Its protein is CASTSTAWNTEAFF.

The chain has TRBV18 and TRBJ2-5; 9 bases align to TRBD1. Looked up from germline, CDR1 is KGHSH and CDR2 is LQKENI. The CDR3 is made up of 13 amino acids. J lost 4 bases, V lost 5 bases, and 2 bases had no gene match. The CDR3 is CASSETGGETQYF. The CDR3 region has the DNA TGTGCCAGCTCAGAGACAGGGGGAGAGACCCAGTACTTC.

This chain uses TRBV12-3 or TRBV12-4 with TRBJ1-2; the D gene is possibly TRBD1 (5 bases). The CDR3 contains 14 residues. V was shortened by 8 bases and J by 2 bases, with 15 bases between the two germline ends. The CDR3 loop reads CASGRTGRNYGYTF. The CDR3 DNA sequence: TGTGCCAGCGGTCGAACGGGACGGAACTATGGCTACACCTTC.

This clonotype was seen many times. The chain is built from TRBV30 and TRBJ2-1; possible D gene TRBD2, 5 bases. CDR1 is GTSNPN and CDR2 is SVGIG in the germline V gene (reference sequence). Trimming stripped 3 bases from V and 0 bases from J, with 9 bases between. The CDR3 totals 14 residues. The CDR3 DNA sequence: TGTGCCTGGAGCGGGATGAGCTCCTACAATGAGCAGTTCTTC. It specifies CAWSGMSSYNEQFF.

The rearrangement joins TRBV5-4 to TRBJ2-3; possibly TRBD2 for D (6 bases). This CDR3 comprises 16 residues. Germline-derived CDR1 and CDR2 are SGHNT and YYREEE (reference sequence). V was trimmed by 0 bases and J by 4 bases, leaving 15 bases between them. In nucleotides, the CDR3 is TGTGCCAGCAGCTTGGGGACTCTTGGGGGGTCAGATACGCAGTATTTT. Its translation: CASSLGTLGGSDTQYF.

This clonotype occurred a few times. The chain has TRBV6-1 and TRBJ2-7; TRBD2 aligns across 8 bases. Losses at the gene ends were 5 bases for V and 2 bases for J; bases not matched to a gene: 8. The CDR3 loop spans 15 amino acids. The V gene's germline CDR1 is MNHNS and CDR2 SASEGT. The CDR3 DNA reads TGTGCCAGCAGTCCAAGCGGGAGCTCCCCCTACGAGCAGTACTTC. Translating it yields CASSPSGSSPYEQYF.

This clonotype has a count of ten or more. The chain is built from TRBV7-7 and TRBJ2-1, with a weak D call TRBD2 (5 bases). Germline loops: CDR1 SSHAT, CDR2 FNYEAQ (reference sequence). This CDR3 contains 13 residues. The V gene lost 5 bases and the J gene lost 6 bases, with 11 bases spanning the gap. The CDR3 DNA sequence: TGTGCCAGCAGCCTAGGACTTACCAATGAGCAGTTCTTC. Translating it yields CASSLGLTNEQFF.